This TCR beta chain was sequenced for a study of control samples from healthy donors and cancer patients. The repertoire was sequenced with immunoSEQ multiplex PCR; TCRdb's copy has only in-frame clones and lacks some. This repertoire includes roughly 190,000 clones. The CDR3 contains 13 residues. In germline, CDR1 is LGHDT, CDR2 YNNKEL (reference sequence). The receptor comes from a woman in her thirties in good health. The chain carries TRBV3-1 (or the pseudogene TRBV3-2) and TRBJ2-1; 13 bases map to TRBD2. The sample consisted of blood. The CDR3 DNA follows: TGTGCGACTAGCGGGGGGTACGGGGATGAGCAGTTCTTC. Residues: CATSGGYGDEQFF.